This T cell receptor beta chain was recorded in a study of shared clonotypes between healthy human individuals. This clone was found a few times. The CDR3 extends over 16 amino acids. The germline gives CDR1 LNHDA, CDR2 SQIVND (reference sequence). V lost 0 bases and J lost 4; bases outside the gene matches: 1. The test was conducted at deep level. Here immunoSEQ multiplex PCR was the method, and the copy in TCRdb shows in-frame clones only, minus some. The sample yields hundreds of thousands of clones, about 80% seen once. The clonotype originates from a woman aged 25-40 years in good health. The sample was memory CD4+ T cells sorted from blood. Subset noted: CD45RA-negative fraction. The rearrangement links TRBV19 to TRBJ2-1, with 12 bases that match TRBD2. The CDR3 DNA sequence: TGTGCCAGTAGTATAGAGCTAGCGGGAGGGTACAATGAGCAGTTCTTC. Its translation: CASSIELAGGYNEQFF.